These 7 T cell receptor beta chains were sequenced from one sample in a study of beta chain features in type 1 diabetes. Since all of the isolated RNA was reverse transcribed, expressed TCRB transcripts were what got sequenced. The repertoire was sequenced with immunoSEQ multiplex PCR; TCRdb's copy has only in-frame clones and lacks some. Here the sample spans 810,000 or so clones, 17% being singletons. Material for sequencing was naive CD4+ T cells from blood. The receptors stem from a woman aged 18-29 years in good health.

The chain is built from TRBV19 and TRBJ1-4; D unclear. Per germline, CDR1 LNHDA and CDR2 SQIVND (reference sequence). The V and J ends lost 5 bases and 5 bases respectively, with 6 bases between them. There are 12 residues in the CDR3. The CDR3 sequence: CASSESNEKLFF. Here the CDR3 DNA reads TGTGCCAGTAGTGAATCGAATGAAAAACTGTTTTTT.

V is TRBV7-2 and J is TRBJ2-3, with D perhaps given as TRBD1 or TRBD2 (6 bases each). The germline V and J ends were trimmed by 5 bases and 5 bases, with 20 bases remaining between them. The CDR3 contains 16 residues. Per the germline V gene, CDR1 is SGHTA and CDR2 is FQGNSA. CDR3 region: CASSPEGGTLIDTQYF. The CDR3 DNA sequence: TGTGCCAGCAGCCCCGAGGGCGGGACATTGATAGATACGCAGTATTTT. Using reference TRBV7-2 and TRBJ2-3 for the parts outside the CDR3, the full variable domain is GAGVSQSPSNKVTEKGKDVELRCDPISGHTALYWYRQSLGQGLEFLIYFQGNSAPDKSGLPSDRFSAERTGGSVSTLTIQRTQQEDSAVYLCASSPEGGTLIDTQYFGPGTRLTVL.

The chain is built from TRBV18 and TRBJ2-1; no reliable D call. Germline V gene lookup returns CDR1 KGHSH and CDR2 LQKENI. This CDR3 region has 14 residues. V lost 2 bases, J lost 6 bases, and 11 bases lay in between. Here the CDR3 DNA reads TGTGCCAGCTCACCAAAACCTAATCCCAATGAGCAGTTCTTC. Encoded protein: CASSPKPNPNEQFF. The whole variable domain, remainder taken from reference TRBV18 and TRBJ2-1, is NAGVMQNPRHLVRRRGQEARLRCSPMKGHSHVYWYRQLPEEGLKFMVYLQKENIIDESGMPKERFSAEFPKEGPSILRIQQVVRGDSAAYFCASSPKPNPNEQFFGPGTRLTVL.

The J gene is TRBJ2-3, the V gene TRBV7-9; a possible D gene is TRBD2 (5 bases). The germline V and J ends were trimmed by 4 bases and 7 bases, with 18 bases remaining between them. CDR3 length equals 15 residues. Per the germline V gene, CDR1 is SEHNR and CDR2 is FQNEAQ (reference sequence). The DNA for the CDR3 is TGTGCCAGCAGCTCGGACTCGCTATCACGGCATACGCAGTATTTT. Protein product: CASSSDSLSRHTQYF.

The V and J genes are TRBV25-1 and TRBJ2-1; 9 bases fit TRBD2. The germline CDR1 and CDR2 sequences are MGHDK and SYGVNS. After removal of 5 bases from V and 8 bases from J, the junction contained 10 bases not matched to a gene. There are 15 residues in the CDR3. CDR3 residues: CASSPLAGLAHEQFF. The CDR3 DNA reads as TGTGCCAGCAGTCCCCTAGCGGGACTTGCCCATGAGCAGTTCTTC.

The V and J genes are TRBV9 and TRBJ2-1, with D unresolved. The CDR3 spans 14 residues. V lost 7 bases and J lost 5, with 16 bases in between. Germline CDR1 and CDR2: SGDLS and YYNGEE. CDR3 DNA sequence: TGTGCCAGCCGGGCGGTTGGCGGAAACAATGAGCAGTTCTTC. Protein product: CASRAVGGNNEQFF.

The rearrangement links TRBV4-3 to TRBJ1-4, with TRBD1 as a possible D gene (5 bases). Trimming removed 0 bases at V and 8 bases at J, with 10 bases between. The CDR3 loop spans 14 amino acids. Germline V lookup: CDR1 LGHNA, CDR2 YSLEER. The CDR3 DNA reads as TGCGCCAGCAGCCAAGATTTTGGGGGGGAAAAACTGTTTTTT. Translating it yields CASSQDFGGEKLFF.